This TCR beta chain was captured in a study of blood T cell repertoires in COVID-19. Study in general: Donors in the United States, Italy and Spain gave samples during acute or convalescent COVID-19. T cells, B-cell-depleted T cells, or PBMCs supplied cDNA or gDNA.

In the authors' methods: Amplification of reference gene primers provided the estimated nucleated cell counts. Data came from immunoSEQ multiplex PCR; TCRdb stores just in-frame clones and leaves some out. V, J and clone size derive from that table, while D and trimming were established from the DNA sequence. The sample lists around 150,000 clones; roughly 90% were seen once. This CDR3 is 15 amino acids long. Deletions cut 10 bases from V and 3 bases from J, with 20 bases between. CDR1 LNHDA and CDR2 SQIVND come from the germline V gene (reference sequence). Input material: peripheral blood. The TCR was taken from a woman aged 55 to 70 with active or convalescent COVID-19. The rearrangement links TRBV19 to TRBJ2-3; D gene uncertain. CDR3 sequence: CATASQQSPTDTQYF. CDR3 nucleotides: TGTGCCACCGCCTCCCAACAGAGTCCGACAGATACGCAGTATTTT.